This T cell receptor (beta chain) stems from a study of T cells after yellow fever vaccination. Germline V gene lookup returns CDR1 SQVTM and CDR2 ANQGSEA. The CDR3 is made up of 13 amino acids. The V and J ends lost 7 bases and 8 bases respectively, with 20 bases between them. TCRdb itself ran the 5' RACE reads through MiXCR, one entry per CDR3 protein. The sample contains about 96,000 distinct CDR3 sequences, more than 7.5% of which appear only once. The material sequenced was CD8+ T cells not binding an NS4B(214-222) dextramer, sorted from PBMCs, taken roughly 14 days after the first yellow fever vaccination. The origin of this receptor is a man younger than 35 who received the YFV17D yellow fever vaccine. The V and J genes are TRBV29-1 and TRBJ1-2, with a possible D match to TRBD1 (6 bases). The CDR3 coding sequence is TGCAGCGCCGTATGGAACAGGGTTAGAGGCTACACCTTC. Protein product: CSAVWNRVRGYTF.